Listed below are T cell receptor beta chains from one sample, sequenced in a study of blood T cell repertoires in COVID-19. Assay used: immunoSEQ multiplex PCR; TCRdb lists only in-frame clones, some missing. The data hold 120,000 or so clones, with about 90% observed a single time. Material: peripheral blood. These receptors were taken from a human donor in a cohort sampled during active COVID-19. CDR3s include the opening cysteine and the closing phenylalanine or tryptophan. The D gene is left open where the match is weak. The size of a clone is reported for some rows only, either as once, few or many, or as a class for expanded clones.

clone_size | j_call | d_call | v_call | cdr3_nt | cdr3_aa
. | TRBJ2-1 | TRBD2 | TRBV2 | TGTGCCAGCAGTGAAACCGAGACTAGCGGGAGGTATGGTGAGCAGTTCTTC | CASSETETSGRYGEQFF
. | TRBJ2-3 | . | TRBV24-1 | TGTGCCACCAGTGATTACGGAGGGCAGACAGATACGCAGTATTTT | CATSDYGGQTDTQYF
. | TRBJ2-2 | TRBD1 | TRBV11-2 | TGTGCCAGCAGCCTGGGGACAGGGTTGAGGGGCGGGGAGCTGTTTTTT | CASSLGTGLRGGELFF
. | TRBJ2-4 | TRBD2 | TRBV10-3 | TGTGCCATCAGTGAGTCCTCTAGCGGGTCTCTAGGAAACATTCAGTACTTC | CAISESSSGSLGNIQYF
. | TRBJ2-4 | . | TRBV4-2 | TGTGCCAGCAGCCAAGGGCCCGACAAAAACATTCAGTACTTC | CASSQGPDKNIQYF
. | TRBJ1-3 | . | TRBV9 | TGTGCCAGCAGCGTGACACCCTCTGGAAACACCATATATTTT | CASSVTPSGNTIYF
. | TRBJ2-3 | . | TRBV18 | TGTGCCAGCTCACCGACAGCTCAAGGGGATACGCAGTATTTT | CASSPTAQGDTQYF
. | TRBJ2-7 | . | TRBV2 | TGTGCCAGCAGAGTGTCACAGGTTATCTCCTACGAGCAGTACTTC | CASRVSQVISYEQYF
. | TRBJ1-4 | TRBD1 | TRBV7-9 | TGTGCCAGCTCGATAGGGGGCAGTAATGAAAAACTGTTTTTT | CASSIGGSNEKLFF
. | TRBJ1-4 | . | TRBV7-6 | TGTGCCAGCAGCTTAGCCCCAGGGCCCTCGCTTAATGAAAAACTGTTTTTT | CASSLAPGPSLNEKLFF
. | TRBJ2-2 | TRBD2 | TRBV23-1 | TGCGCCAGCAGTCAAAAGACTAGCGATGGGGAGCTGTTTTTT | CASSQKTSDGELFF
. | TRBJ2-1 | TRBD2 | TRBV6-4 | TGTGCCAGCAGTCTTCTAGCGGGGCCCTACAATGAGCAGTTCTTC | CASSLLAGPYNEQFF
. | TRBJ2-2 | . | TRBV11-3 | TGTGCCAGCAGCTTAGGGGCTAGCACCGGGGAGTTGTTTTTT | CASSLGASTGELFF
. | TRBJ2-2 | TRBD2 | TRBV19 | TGTGCCAGTAGTATGGGACTAGCGGGAACCGGGGAGCTGTTTTTT | CASSMGLAGTGELFF
once | TRBJ1-4 | TRBD1 | TRBV15 | TGTGCCACCAGCAGAAACAGGGGGAGGACGGAAAAACTGTTTTTT | CATSRNRGRTEKLFF
. | TRBJ2-7 | TRBD1 | TRBV9 | TGTGCCAGCAGCGTGACAGGGAGCTCCTACGAGCAGTACTTC | CASSVTGSSYEQYF
. | TRBJ2-4 | TRBD2 | TRBV7-2 | TGTGCCAGCAGCTTTGGCGGGGGTGGCAAAAACATTCAGTACTTC | CASSFGGGGKNIQYF
. | TRBJ2-3 | . | TRBV24-1 | TGTGCCACCAGTGATTTGACAGGGTACGCAGATACGCAGTATTTT | CATSDLTGYADTQYF
many | TRBJ1-6 | TRBD1 | TRBV2 | TGTGCCAGCAGTTTGCGGACAGGGGCCGGGAATTCACCCCTCCACTTT | CASSLRTGAGNSPLHF
once | TRBJ1-2 | TRBD1 | TRBV28 | TGTGCCAGCACATCACAGGGGGCGGCTGGCTACACCTTC | CASTSQGAAGYTF
. | TRBJ2-7 | TRBD1 | TRBV3-1/TRBV3-2 | TGTGCCAGCAGCCAACGTAGACAGGGCCCCTACGAGCAGTACTTC | CASSQRRQGPYEQYF
. | TRBJ2-6 | . | TRBV4-1 | TGCGCCAGCAGCCAACCGCGAGACTCTGGGGCCAACGTCCTGACTTTC | CASSQPRDSGANVLTF
. | TRBJ1-5 | TRBD1 | TRBV4-1 | TGCGCCAGCAGCCAACTAGCGACAGGGGACAATCAGCCCCAGCATTTT | CASSQLATGDNQPQHF
once | TRBJ1-6 | TRBD1 | TRBV18 | TGTGCCAGCTCGACAGGGCCTATCGGTTCACCCCTCCACTTT | CASSTGPIGSPLHF
. | TRBJ2-1 | . | TRBV19 | TGTGCCAGTAGCCGGGACTCCTCAGGTAATGAGCAGTTCTTC | CASSRDSSGNEQFF
. | TRBJ2-3 | . | TRBV10-3 | TGTGCCATCAGTGACCCTGGGACACACCTGCAGTATTTT | CAISDPGTHLQYF
once | TRBJ1-1 | . | TRBV5-4 | TGTGCCAGCAGCCAGCGGTTGAACACTGAAGCTTTCTTT | CASSQRLNTEAFF
. | TRBJ1-1 | . | TRBV19 | TGTGCCAGTACCTCTCCTGCGGGGTACACTGAAGCTTTCTTT | CASTSPAGYTEAFF
. | TRBJ2-1 | TRBD2 | TRBV19 | TGTGCCAGTAGTCCGCAGGGACTAGCGGGGCAAGAGCAGTTCTTC | CASSPQGLAGQEQFF
. | TRBJ1-1 | . | TRBV10-3 | TGTGCCATCAGTGAGTCGCCGGGACAAAAGGACACTGAAGCTTTCTTT | CAISESPGQKDTEAFF
. | TRBJ1-1 | . | TRBV7-2 | TGTGCCAGCAGCTTAGCGGACACCATGAACACTGAAGCTTTCTTT | CASSLADTMNTEAFF
. | TRBJ2-1 | . | TRBV21-1 | TGTGCCAGCAGCAAAGCGGGGCCCCAGGCTGGTGAGCAGTTCTTC | CASSKAGPQAGEQFF
once | TRBJ2-5 | TRBD2 | TRBV5-1 | TGCGCCAGCAGCTTGGTAGCGGGAGGGCAAGAGACCCAGTACTTC | CASSLVAGGQETQYF
. | TRBJ1-1 | . | TRBV2 | TGTGCCAGCAGTTCAGAAGCTTTCTTT | CASSSEAFF
few | TRBJ2-4 | . | TRBV3-1/TRBV3-2 | TGTGCCAGCAGCCAACGACAAGGAAAATCCAAAAACATTCAGTACTTC | CASSQRQGKSKNIQYF
few | TRBJ2-3 | . | TRBV3-1/TRBV3-2 | TGTGCCAGCAGCCAAGGGGGCGGGGTCCTCACAGATACGCAGTATTTT | CASSQGGGVLTDTQYF
. | TRBJ2-5 | . | TRBV7-6 | TGTGCCAGCAGCTCCCTCGCTCAGGGGTCCTGGAAGACCCAGTACTTC | CASSSLAQGSWKTQYF
. | TRBJ1-5 | . | TRBV7-2 | TGTGCCAGCGGCTACAGGGAGAATCAGCCCCAGCATTTT | CASGYRENQPQHF
. | TRBJ2-3 | TRBD1 | TRBV7-3 | TGTGCCAGCAGCTCTCCCCGACAGGGCGCAGATACGCAGTATTTT | CASSSPRQGADTQYF
. | TRBJ2-1 | TRBD2 | TRBV27 | TGTGCCAGCAGTTCTCAACTAGCGGGAGATTCAGGTGAGCAGTTCTTC | CASSSQLAGDSGEQFF
. | TRBJ1-4 | . | TRBV6-1 | TGTGCCAGCAGTGAAGGTAAGGAGACGGAAGCAACTAATGAAAAACTGTTTTTT | CASSEGKETEATNEKLFF
once | TRBJ2-7 | TRBD2 | TRBV10-1 | TGCGCCAGCAAGAAAGGGCTAGCGGGAGGGAACTCCTACGAGCAGTACTTC | CASKKGLAGGNSYEQYF
. | TRBJ1-2 | . | TRBV27 | TGTGCCAGCAGAGCTACGGGTAACTATGGCTACACCTTC | CASRATGNYGYTF
. | TRBJ2-2 | TRBD1 | TRBV7-9 | TGTGCCAGCAGCCCCCCCATAGGACAGGGATACACCGGGGAGCTGTTTTTT | CASSPPIGQGYTGELFF
once | TRBJ1-1 | TRBD1 | TRBV10-1 | TGCGCCAGCAGTTCGACCGGGACAGGGAACACTGAAGCTTTCTTT | CASSSTGTGNTEAFF
once | TRBJ1-1 | . | TRBV5-1 | TGCGCCAGCAACCCGTGGGGGGGAATGAACACTGAAGCTTTCTTT | CASNPWGGMNTEAFF
. | TRBJ1-1 | . | TRBV19 | TGTGCCAGTAGTATAGCCCAGGGCGGCACTGAAGCTTTCTTT | CASSIAQGGTEAFF
many | TRBJ1-5 | . | TRBV19 | TGTGCCAGTAGACAGGTTGGTCAGCCCCAGCATTTT | CASRQVGQPQHF
. | TRBJ1-5 | TRBD1 | TRBV7-2 | TGTGCCAGCAGACGGGACAGAAATCAGCCCCAGCATTTT | CASRRDRNQPQHF
few | TRBJ2-2 | . | TRBV12-3/TRBV12-4 | TGTGCCAGCAGTTCCTCCCCCAGGGGGGAGCTGTTTTTT | CASSSSPRGELFF
. | TRBJ2-1 | TRBD1 | TRBV19 | TGTGCCAGTCGGTCAGGGGGCAATGAGCAGTTCTTC | CASRSGGNEQFF
. | TRBJ1-1 | TRBD1 | TRBV4-1 | TGCGCCAGCAGCCGGATAGACAGGGAAAGGGCTTTCTTT | CASSRIDRERAFF
. | TRBJ2-1 | TRBD2 | TRBV11-2 | TGTGCCAGCAGCTTCCCGGGGGGACGCTCCTACAATGAGCAGTTCTTC | CASSFPGGRSYNEQFF
. | TRBJ1-1 | TRBD1 | TRBV3-1/TRBV3-2 | TGTGCCAGCAGCTCCCAGGGGGCGGTGAACACTGAAGCTTTCTTT | CASSSQGAVNTEAFF
. | TRBJ1-2 | . | TRBV19 | TGTGCCAGTAGTATAGGCTCCCGGAACTCGGGTGGCTACACCTTC | CASSIGSRNSGGYTF